The rows below give T cell receptor beta chains drawn from one sample of a study of PD-L1 blockade in urothelial cancer. Measured with immunoSEQ multiplex PCR; TCRdb has only the in-frame clones, and not every one. This sample has 45,000 to 50,000 clones, with 70% to 90% found just once. Source: PBMCs, taken around atezolizumab (anti-PD-L1) treatment. Every receptor here comes from a man in his sixties or seventies with urothelial cancer. Each CDR3 is given with its conserved first and last residue. D genes are given only for firm matches. Part of the rows lack a size; the others show once, few, many or a class for expanded clones.

v_call	d_call	clone_size	j_call	cdr3_nt	cdr3_aa
TRBV11-2	-	once	TRBJ2-7	TGTGCCAGCAGCTCGTCCCCTACCTACGAGCAGTACTTC	CASSSSPTYEQYF
TRBV27	TRBD2	-	TRBJ2-3	TGTGCCAGCAGTCTAGCGGGAGGCCGAGATACGCAGTATTTT	CASSLAGGRDTQYF
TRBV18	-	once	TRBJ1-1	TGTGCCAGCTCACCAGCAGGTGGTGGTAGGGGCACTGAAGCTTTCTTT	CASSPAGGGRGTEAFF
TRBV5-1	-	-	TRBJ1-1	TGCGCCAGCAGCTTGATCCAGAACACTGAAGCTTTCTTT	CASSLIQNTEAFF
TRBV30	-	-	TRBJ1-2	TGTGCCTGGAGTCCCGACTTTTTCGCAAACTATGGCTACACCTTC	CAWSPDFFANYGYTF
TRBV6-5	-	-	TRBJ1-2	TGTGCCAGCAGCCAACAGGGTAACTATGGCTACACCTTC	CASSQQGNYGYTF
TRBV19	TRBD1	-	TRBJ2-7	TGTGCCAGTAGTGGAGGCAGGGGGTACGAGCAGTACTTC	CASSGGRGYEQYF
TRBV7-2	-	-	TRBJ1-2	TGTGCCAGCAGCTTGGGACAAGATAACTATGGCTACACCTTC	CASSLGQDNYGYTF
TRBV28	TRBD1	-	TRBJ1-2	TGTGCCAGCAGTACCGACAGGGCCCTAGGCTACACCTTC	CASSTDRALGYTF
TRBV5-6	TRBD1	few	TRBJ1-5	TGTGCCAGCAGCCACAGGGGGCGCAATCAGCCCCAGCATTTT	CASSHRGRNQPQHF
TRBV5-4	-	-	TRBJ2-5	TGTGCCAGCAGCTTGTCAGGGTTAGGAGAGACCCAGTACTTC	CASSLSGLGETQYF
TRBV23-1	-	-	TRBJ2-3	TGCGCCAGCAGTCAACCGTTAGCGAACACAGATACGCAGTATTTT	CASSQPLANTDTQYF
TRBV28	-	-	TRBJ2-5	TGTGCCAGCAGTTCTCGGGTCGAGTTTAAAGAGACCCAGTACTTC	CASSSRVEFKETQYF
TRBV27	-	-	TRBJ2-5	TGTGCCAGCAGTTTGCTGGGGGCGACGGGAGAGACCCAGTACTTC	CASSLLGATGETQYF